This TCR beta chain emerged from a study of beta chain features in type 1 diabetes. General observations from the study: Junctions at VDJ sites from type 1 diabetes patients had fewer insertions and more deletions.

CDR3 length: 14 amino acids. V lost 9 bases, J lost 5 bases, and 7 bases stayed unmatched. In germline, CDR1 is LNHDA, CDR2 SQIVND (reference sequence). The sequenced template was cDNA made from the entire isolated RNA. Method: immunoSEQ multiplex PCR; TCRdb's copy keeps in-frame clones and lacks some. The sample carries about 150,000 clones, about 9.4% recorded once. Points on this clone: The target antigen is unknown. In the same sample, other DNA sequences code for this CDR3.

Specimen: naive CD4+ T cells from blood. The clonotype originates from a man between 18 and 29 years old in good health. The gene calls are TRBV19 and TRBJ2-5, with TRBD2 matching 12 bases. The CDR3 sequence: CASKTSGGSETQYF. As DNA, the CDR3 is TGTGCCAGCAAGACTAGCGGGGGAAGCGAGACCCAGTACTTC. Filled out from reference TRBV19 and TRBJ2-5, the complete variable domain reads DGGITQSPKYLFRKEGQNVTLSCEQNLNHDAMYWYRQDPGQGLRLIYYSQIVNDFQKGDIAEGYSVSREKKESFPLTVTSAQKNPTAFYLCASKTSGGSETQYFGPGTRLLVL.